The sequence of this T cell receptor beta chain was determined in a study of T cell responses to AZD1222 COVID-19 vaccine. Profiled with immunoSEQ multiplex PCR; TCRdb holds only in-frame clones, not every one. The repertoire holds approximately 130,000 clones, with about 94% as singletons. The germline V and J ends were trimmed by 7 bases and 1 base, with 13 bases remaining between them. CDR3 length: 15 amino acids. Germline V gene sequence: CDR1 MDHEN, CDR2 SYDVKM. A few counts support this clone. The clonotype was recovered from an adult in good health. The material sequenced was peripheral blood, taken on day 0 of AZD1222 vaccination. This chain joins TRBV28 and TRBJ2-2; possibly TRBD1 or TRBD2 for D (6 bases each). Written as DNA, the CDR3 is TGTGCCAGCATCCCTCGGGGGCAGAACACCGGGGAGCTGTTTTTT. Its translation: CASIPRGQNTGELFF.